The 9 T cell receptor beta chains presented below share a single source sample, sequenced in a study of regulatory T cells in long-lasting Graves disease. The time point here: persistent/refractory GD, antithyroid drugs over 5 years with positive TRAb. The authors made the TCR library using RNA they extracted from PBMCs. With iRepertoire HTBI primers and Arm-PCR of CDR3 regions, TCR beta libraries were built. A single record per CDR3 protein comes from TCRdb applying MiXCR to the multiplex PCR reads. In the table there are roughly 360,000 distinct CDR3 sequences, roughly 24% of which are singletons. Sample: peripheral blood mononuclear cells (PBMCs), taken when the disease was refractory, from a patient treated with antithyroid drugs. The receptors stem from a woman between 40 and 55 years old with Graves disease.

The chain has TRBV27 and TRBJ1-2; D unresolved. V was cut by 2 bases and J by 7 bases, with 23 bases left in between. The CDR3 runs 17 residues. Germline V gives CDR1 MNHEY, CDR2 SMNVEV (reference sequence). The CDR3 nucleotides read TGTGCCAGCAGTTTAATCTTTAGCAGCTACACTTGCGGTGGCTACACCTTC. This sequence encodes CASSLIFSSYTCGGYTF.

About this clonotype: This may stem from a read error, because a much larger clone lies one nucleotide away. V is TRBV25-1 and J is TRBJ2-5; no definite D call. CDR3 length: 10 residues. V was cut by 7 bases and J by 4 bases, with 4 bases left in between. The germline gives CDR1 MGHDK, CDR2 SYGVNS. Here the CDR3 reads CASKGETQYF. CDR3 nucleotide sequence: TGTGCCAGCAAAGGAGAGACCCAGTACTTC.

This clonotype was seen many times. The chain joins TRBV29-1 to TRBJ2-2; D not certain. The germline V gene has CDR1 SQVTM and CDR2 ANQGSEA. This CDR3 spans 13 amino acids. V lost 4 bases and J lost 1, with 7 bases in between. This chain's CDR3 is CSVVGLNTGELFF. CDR3 nucleotides: TGCAGCGTTGTGGGGTTGAACACCGGGGAGCTGTTTTTT.

V gene TRBV28 combines with J gene TRBJ2-3, with D possibly TRBD1 on 5 matching bases. V lost 3 bases to trimming and J lost 14 bases, with 15 bases between them. CDR1 is MDHEN, CDR2 SYDVKM, per germline. The CDR3 is made up of 12 amino acids. The chain's CDR3 is CASSFRQQSLYF. The CDR3 nucleotides read TGTGCCAGCAGTTTCCGACAGCAGAGTCTGTATTTT.

This clonotype was observed a single time. One base away lies a much larger clone, so this may be a sequencing read error. The V and J genes are TRBV9 and TRBJ1-6; possibly TRBD1 for D (5 bases). Per germline, CDR1 SGDLS and CDR2 YYNGEE. This CDR3 spans 15 amino acids. The CDR3 bases are TGTGCCTGCAGCGGAGGGACGGGGAATAATTCACCCCTCCACTTT. Translating it yields CACSGGTGNNSPLHF.

This clonotype was observed a few times. The chain uses TRBV18 and TRBJ1-4, with D uncertain. This CDR3 comprises 14 residues. Per the germline V gene, CDR1 is KGHSH and CDR2 is LQKENI. The V end lost 3 bases, the J end lost 0 bases, and 5 bases lay between the germline ends. CDR3 nucleotide sequence: TGTGCCAGCTCACCGGACGCAACTAATGAAAAACTGTTTTTT. It translates to CASSPDATNEKLFF.

This clonotype was seen only a few times. The gene calls are TRBV7-9 and TRBJ1-5; TRBD1 matches 7 bases. This CDR3 has 17 residues. From germline, CDR1 is SEHNR and CDR2 FQNEAQ (reference sequence). The ends lost 5 bases at V and 0 bases at J; junction bases unmatched: 10. As DNA, the CDR3 is TGTGCCAGCAGCGCAGGTCCAGGGGGAGGTAGCAATCAGCCCCAGCATTTT. Amino acid sequence: CASSAGPGGGSNQPQHF.

This clonotype was seen repeatedly, ten times or more. The J gene is TRBJ2-7, the V gene TRBV27, with 8 bases fitting TRBD1. Germline lookup yields CDR1 MNHEY and CDR2 SMNVEV (reference sequence). The CDR3 consists of 14 residues. Trimming removed 4 bases from V and 2 bases from J; junction bases left unmatched: 4. The CDR3: CASSWTGSTYEQYF. The CDR3 DNA reads TGTGCCAGCAGTTGGACAGGGAGCACCTACGAGCAGTACTTC.

This clonotype occurred many times. The chain employs TRBV7-9 and TRBJ2-7; 9 bases match TRBD1. The CDR3 contains 15 residues. CDR1 and CDR2 from the germline V gene are SEHNR and FQNEAQ (reference sequence). V was clipped by 5 bases and J by 6 bases; unmatched bases: 11. DNA of the CDR3: TGTGCCAGCAGCCGAGGGGGGACAGGGAATGGCGAGCAGTACTTC. It is translated as CASSRGGTGNGEQYF. The full variable domain, rest sourced from reference TRBV7-9 and TRBJ2-7, is DTGVSQNPRHKITKRGQNVTFRCDPISEHNRLYWYRQTLGQGPEFLTYFQNEAQLEKSRLLSDRFSAERPKGSFSTLEIQRTEQGDSAMYLCASSRGGTGNGEQYFGPGTRLTVT.